One and the same sample provided the 15 T cell receptor beta chains below, sequenced in a study of shared clonotypes between healthy human individuals. The protocol was immunoSEQ multiplex PCR, while the TCRdb copy is restricted to in-frame clones and leaves out a portion. The sample has roughly 1 million clones, 65% to 80% seen once; the top ten hold approximately 1.5%. The sequencing input was memory CD4+ T cells sorted from blood. Indicated subset: CD45RA-negative fraction. These receptor sequences come from a man aged 18 to 29 in good health.

The chain has TRBV6-6 and TRBJ2-1; the match to TRBD2 covers 11 bases. Germline CDR1 is MNHNY and CDR2 is SVGAGI (reference sequence). The CDR3 sequence is 13 residues long. V dropped 10 bases and J dropped 6; count of bases not matched to a gene: 5. CDR3 region: CATAGTSGNEQFF. DNA of the CDR3: TGTGCCACCGCCGGGACTAGCGGCAATGAGCAGTTCTTC.

This chain connects TRBV18 to TRBJ1-1; TRBD1 matches at 7 bases. V was pared by 3 bases and J by 7 bases, with 5 bases of the junction left unmatched. The germline V gene encodes CDR1 KGHSH and CDR2 LQKENI. This CDR3 is 13 amino acids long. The CDR3: CASSPGQTLEAFF. The CDR3 region has the DNA TGTGCCAGCTCACCGGGACAGACCCTTGAAGCTTTCTTT.

About this clone itself: The same CDR3 can be traced to other DNA sequences in this sample. The gene calls are TRBV5-1 and TRBJ2-3, with no clear D. Between the trimmed V and J ends, which lost 0 bases and 0 bases, there was a span of 11 bases. CDR3 size: 16 residues. Germline CDR1 and CDR2: SGHRS and YFSETQ. As DNA, the CDR3 is TGCGCCAGCAGCTTGGACGGCGGCGTTAGCACAGATACGCAGTATTTT. Protein sequence: CASSLDGGVSTDTQYF.

The chain has TRBV5-1 and TRBJ1-4; TRBD1 is a possible D gene (5 bases). The germline CDR1 and CDR2 sequences are SGHRS and YFSETQ. CDR3 length equals 15 residues. With 0 bases removed from V and 4 bases from J, the gap between germline ends came to 10 bases. The CDR3 bases are TGCGCCAGCAGCTTGGAAGGGGAGGGTAATGAAAAACTGTTTTTT. It yields the protein CASSLEGEGNEKLFF.

The chain has TRBV28 and TRBJ2-5; D is perhaps TRBD1 (5 bases). The germline CDR1 and CDR2 sequences are MDHEN and SYDVKM. V shed 6 bases and J shed 5 bases, with 13 bases lying between them. This CDR3 has 13 amino acids. CDR3 protein: CASSRRAPETQYF. The CDR3 DNA reads TGTGCCAGCAGCCGCAGGGCCCCGGAGACCCAGTACTTC.

The rearrangement links TRBV10-3 to TRBJ1-1; no clear D. V was trimmed by 5 bases and J by 0 bases, leaving 10 bases between them. Per the germline V gene, CDR1 is ENHRY and CDR2 is SYGVKD. The CDR3 sequence is 14 residues long. The CDR3 DNA follows: TGTGCCATCAGTATCAGCCAAATGAACACTGAAGCTTTCTTT. It codes for CAISISQMNTEAFF.

V gene TRBV18 combines with J gene TRBJ2-3, with TRBD1 matching over 9 bases. In germline, CDR1 is KGHSH, CDR2 LQKENI. This CDR3 comprises 16 residues. J was trimmed by 4 bases and V by 3 bases; bases with no gene match: 8. CDR3 sequence: CASSPDRGIQSDTQYF. DNA of the CDR3: TGTGCCAGCTCACCCGACAGGGGGATTCAGTCAGATACGCAGTATTTT.

This clone was recorded at least ten times. This chain uses TRBV5-3 with TRBJ2-2; 8 bases align to TRBD1. TRBV5-3 is placed among ORFs of uncertain function. This CDR3 region has 17 residues. Trimming took 4 bases from V and 1 from J; bases not matched to a gene: 9. The CDR3 reads CARSPDPGQENTGELFF. CDR3 coding DNA: TGTGCCAGAAGCCCGGACCCGGGACAGGAGAACACCGGGGAGCTGTTTTTT.

This chain uses TRBV30 with TRBJ2-3, with 7 nucleotides matching TRBD1. Per the germline V gene, CDR1 is GTSNPN and CDR2 is SVGIG (reference sequence). V dropped 3 bases and J dropped 2; count of bases not matched to a gene: 2. This CDR3 region has 13 residues. The CDR3 reads CAWRQGYTDTQYF. The CDR3 DNA reads TGTGCCTGGAGACAGGGGTACACAGATACGCAGTATTTT.

J is TRBJ2-1 and V is TRBV18; D gene uncertain. Germline CDR1 is KGHSH and CDR2 is LQKENI. There are 15 residues in the CDR3. The ends were cut back, 4 bases at V and 4 bases at J, with 14 bases in the middle. CDR3 nucleotide sequence: TGTGCCAGCTCACGCTCGCAGCAAGTATACAATGAGCAGTTCTTC. This encodes CASSRSQQVYNEQFF.

In nucleotides, the CDR3 is TGTGCCAGCAGCTGGCAAACAGATACGCAGTATTTT. It specifies CASSWQTDTQYF. V is TRBV5-5 and J is TRBJ2-3; no reliable D call. V was pared by 3 bases and J by 3 bases, with 5 bases between. Germline-derived CDR1 and CDR2 are SGHKS and YYEKEE (reference sequence). This CDR3 has 12 amino acids.

V is TRBV5-1 and J is TRBJ2-7; D unclear. The CDR3 spans 14 residues. The germline V gene has CDR1 SGHRS and CDR2 YFSETQ. V was shortened by 0 bases and J by 2 bases, with 9 bases between the two germline ends. This CDR3 reads CASSLGDKTYEQYF. The CDR3 coding sequence is TGCGCCAGCAGCTTGGGCGACAAGACCTACGAGCAGTACTTC.

There are a few counts of this clone. The CDR3 DNA sequence: TGTGCCAGCAGCTCGATAACCAATTCGAACACCGGGGAGCTGTTTTTT. It yields the protein CASSSITNSNTGELFF. The J gene is TRBJ2-2, the V gene TRBV5-4, with no clear D. This CDR3 spans 16 amino acids. Trimming stripped 3 bases from V and 0 bases from J, with 12 bases between. The germline V gene encodes CDR1 SGHNT and CDR2 YYREEE (reference sequence). The full variable domain, its missing parts supplied by reference TRBV5-4 and TRBJ2-2, is ETGVTQSPTHLIKTRGQQVTLRCSSQSGHNTVSWYQQALGQGPQFIFQYYREEENGRGNFPPRFSGLQFPNYSSELNVNALELDDSALYLCASSSITNSNTGELFFGEGSRLTVL.

The chain has TRBV6-6 and TRBJ1-1; D is perhaps TRBD1 (5 bases). The CDR3 is made up of 13 amino acids. The V and J ends lost 4 bases and 4 bases respectively, with 10 bases between them. The V gene's germline CDR1 is MNHNY and CDR2 SVGAGI (reference sequence). This chain's CDR3 is CASSSQGSTEAFF. The CDR3 DNA sequence: TGTGCCAGCAGTTCTCAGGGTAGCACTGAAGCTTTCTTT.

Comments on this clone: The germline gene is not matched at one end of the junction; a read error may be the cause. The V and J genes are TRBV5-1 and TRBJ1-5; D unresolved. The length of the CDR3 is 15 residues. Germline V CDR1 and CDR2: SGHRS, YFSETQ. CDR3 coding DNA: TGTGCCAGCAGCCTCCGTAAGGGTAGCAATCAGCCCCAGCATTTT. Translation gives CASSLRKGSNQPQHF.